This T cell receptor (beta chain) was sequenced in a study of control samples from healthy donors and cancer patients. The V end was cut by 5 bases, the J end by 6 bases, with 21 bases between. Germline CDR1 and CDR2: KGHSH and LQKENI. This CDR3 spans 16 amino acids. Sequencing used immunoSEQ multiplex PCR; TCRdb keeps in-frame clones, though not all of them. The table shows 400,000 to 450,000 clones, with about nine tenths occurring only once. The sequenced sample was PBMCs. The clonotype was recovered from a man aged 40-55 years with head and neck cancer. The rearrangement joins TRBV18 to TRBJ2-3; possibly TRBD1 for D (7 bases). The DNA for the CDR3 is TGTGCCAGCTCAACCCCCCCGGAGGGGGCCGAGGATACGCAGTATTTT. Protein: CASSTPPEGAEDTQYF.